This T cell receptor (beta chain) was recovered during a study of blood T cell repertoires in COVID-19 (dated by TCRdb to the early 2020s). Background for the entire study: Samples covering the acute and convalescent phases of COVID-19 were provided by collaborators in the United States, Italy and Spain. The material from the prospective study consisted of cDNA or gDNA derived from T cells, B-cell-depleted T cells, or PBMCs. The dataset comprised deeply sampled blood TCRbeta repertoires from subjects exposed to, actively infected with, or recovered from COVID-19. The repertoires were released in a freely available public database meant as a resource for research on the immune response to SARS-CoV-2. The samples were drawn from two sources: the first 160 participants of the ongoing ImmuneRACE study, and approximately 1,300 subjects contributed by 6 global collaborators. The sample metadata nearly always contained a de-identified subject ID, COVID-19 status, age in years and sex. Where available, HLA class I and class II types were obtained from metadata supplied by the sample provider rather than from assay-based typing. Results the study describes overall, beyond this receptor: How much clinical and demographic metadata was included differed by source and by participant, and the metadata was provided uncurated.

The CDR3 sequence holds 15 residues, the cysteine and phenylalanine included. CDR3 DNA only is kept here, 45 bases in frame from base 1. From the germline V gene (reference sequence), CDR1 is MNHEY and CDR2 is SMNVEV. V is trimmed back by 3 bases and J by 4 bases, and the junction contains 7 bases that no gene match accounts for. Enrolling through a virtual design, the prospective study's participants ranged in age from about 18 to 89 years and lived across 20 to 25 United States geographic areas. Cohort assignment in the prospective study relied on participant-reported clinical history from a screening survey and a study questionnaire. Each participant in the prospective study had whole blood, serum and a nasopharyngeal or oropharyngeal swab collected by mobile phlebotomists. Participants in the prospective study had the option to provide additional blood draws and questionnaires over a roughly two-month period. Before DNA extraction, blood samples from the prospective study were shipped at room temperature or frozen.

As concerns this clone: The target of this receptor is not known. No base quality information exists; no much larger clone differs at one position.

The immunoSEQ Assay, a bias-controlled multiplex PCR, was used to amplify TCRbeta CDR3 regions from genomic DNA. From the authors' description of their analysis: The number of nucleated cells in each sample was estimated by amplification of reference gene primers within the assay. To quantify the absolute abundance of each unique TCRbeta CDR3 rearrangement, sequence reads were collapsed and filtered. For each sample, productive Simpson clonality was calculated as the square root of Simpson's diversity index over productive rearrangements. TCRdb carries this immuneACCESS record with in-frame sequences only. Its versions omit some clonotypes, under half of them owing to an unresolved V gene in the studies checked, with the rest unexplained. V, J and clone size derive from that table, while D and trimming were established from the DNA sequence. The sample table holds fewer than 250,000 clones, of which over 75% were seen once. Jointly, the top ten make up 7.4% of the sample.

Sequencing input: PBMCs or T cells enriched from blood (not recorded which). The origin of this receptor is a woman aged 40 to 50 with acute COVID-19. The sequence links TRBV27 to TRBJ1-1; the central 8 bases match TRBD1. The CDR3 reads as follows: CASSFARTGGTEAFF. The DNA sequence is as follows: TGTGCCAGCAGTTTCGCGCGAACAGGGGGCACTGAAGCTTTCTTT.